The 24 T cell receptor beta chains presented below share a single source sample, sequenced in a study of blood T cell repertoires in COVID-19. The repertoire was sequenced with immunoSEQ multiplex PCR; TCRdb's copy has only in-frame clones and lacks some. This table holds about 280,000 clones, 85% found once. Material for sequencing was PBMCs or T cells enriched from blood (not recorded which). The receptors shown here come from a woman aged 45 to 65 who had recovered from COVID-19.

This chain links TRBV7-6 with TRBJ2-5; D may be TRBD1 (5 bases). The CDR3 loop spans 13 amino acids. Germline V gene sequence: CDR1 SGHVS, CDR2 FNYEAQ. The germline V and J ends were trimmed by 1 base and 3 bases, with 6 bases remaining between them. CDR3 DNA: TGTGCCAGCAGCTTAGTAGGGGAAGAGACCCAGTACTTC. The encoded protein is CASSLVGEETQYF.

The V gene is TRBV13, the J gene TRBJ1-1; no clear D gene. The CDR3 consists of 14 residues. V gave up 4 bases and J gave up 1 base, with 10 bases separating them. Germline V gene sequence: CDR1 PRHDT, CDR2 FYEKMQ (reference sequence). The CDR3 coding sequence is TGTGCCAGCAGCTCTTACAGACAGAACACTGAAGCTTTCTTT. Protein: CASSSYRQNTEAFF. Full variable domain (remainder filled in from reference TRBV13 and TRBJ1-1): AAGVIQSPRHLIKEKRETATLKCYPIPRHDTVYWYQQGPGQDPQFLISFYEKMQSDKGSIPDRFSAQQFSDYHSELNMSSLELGDSALYFCASSSYRQNTEAFFGQGTRLTVV.

The chain joins TRBV3-1 (or the pseudogene TRBV3-2) to TRBJ2-7; TRBD1 matches at 7 bases. CDR1 and CDR2 (germline): LGHDT, YNNKEL (reference sequence). This CDR3 is built from 16 residues. J was trimmed by 1 base and V by 0 bases; bases with no gene match: 6. CDR3 amino acids: CASSQELGTASYEQYF. For the CDR3, the DNA is TGTGCCAGCAGCCAAGAACTCGGGACAGCTTCCTACGAGCAGTACTTC.

The genes are TRBV3-1 (or the pseudogene TRBV3-2) and TRBJ1-5; 10 bases match TRBD1. This CDR3 has 15 amino acids. From germline, CDR1 is LGHDT and CDR2 YNNKEL (reference sequence). Losses at the gene ends were 4 bases for V and 2 bases for J; bases not matched to a gene: 2. This CDR3 is CASSLGTGGNQPQHF. Here the CDR3 DNA reads TGTGCCAGCAGCCTAGGGACAGGGGGCAATCAGCCCCAGCATTTT.

The chain is built from TRBV2 and TRBJ1-1; perhaps TRBD1 as D (5 bases). V shed 6 bases and J shed 1 base, with 12 bases lying between them. The CDR3 is 14 amino acids. The germline CDR1 and CDR2 sequences are SNHLY and FYNNEI. The CDR3 DNA follows: TGTGCCAGCAGAGTCGGGGGGGGGAACACTGAAGCTTTCTTT. Translating gives CASRVGGGNTEAFF. Full variable domain (missing parts from reference TRBV2 and TRBJ1-1): EPEVTQTPSHQVTQMGQEVILRCVPISNHLYFYWYRQILGQKVEFLVSFYNNEISEKSEIFDDQFSVERPDGSNFTLKIRSTKLEDSAMYFCASRVGGGNTEAFFGQGTRLTVV.

The gene calls are TRBV7-9 and TRBJ2-1; D uncertain. Germline values: CDR1 SEHNR, CDR2 FQNEAQ (reference sequence). The CDR3 is 16 residues long. The ends were cut back, 5 bases at V and 6 bases at J, with 20 bases in the middle. The CDR3 here is CASSRVRRSRGNEQFF. The CDR3 DNA reads TGTGCCAGCAGCCGGGTACGGCGGAGTAGAGGCAATGAGCAGTTCTTC. The full variable domain, rest sourced from reference TRBV7-9 and TRBJ2-1, is DTGVSQNPRHKITKRGQNVTFRCDPISEHNRLYWYRQTLGQGPEFLTYFQNEAQLEKSRLLSDRFSAERPKGSFSTLEIQRTEQGDSAMYLCASSRVRRSRGNEQFFGPGTRLTVL.

The J gene is TRBJ1-1, the V gene TRBV29-1, with TRBD1 as a possible D gene (6 bases). V shed 6 bases and J shed 1 base, with 15 bases lying between them. This CDR3 contains 14 residues. Germline CDR1 and CDR2: SQVTM and ANQGSEA. As DNA, the CDR3 is TGCAGCGTCGACCTAACAGGGACGAACACTGAAGCTTTCTTT. Protein product: CSVDLTGTNTEAFF. Variable domain in full (rest from reference TRBV29-1 and TRBJ1-1): SAVISQKPSRDICQRGTSLTIQCQVDSQVTMMFWYRQQPGQSLTLIATANQGSEATYESGFVIDKFPISRPNLTFSTLTVSNMSPEDSSIYLCSVDLTGTNTEAFFGQGTRLTVV.

The chain couples TRBV24-1 to TRBJ2-7; TRBD2 aligns across 8 bases. Germline V CDR1 and CDR2: KGHDR, SFDVKD. Losses at the gene ends were 9 bases for V and 3 bases for J; bases not matched to a gene: 6. This CDR3 is 13 amino acids long. CDR3 amino acids: CATPSGSDYEQYF. DNA of the CDR3: TGTGCCACCCCTAGCGGGTCAGACTACGAGCAGTACTTC.

The chain couples TRBV7-6 to TRBJ1-1; D possibly corresponds to TRBD1 (5 bases). V lost 1 base and J 10 bases, leaving 16 bases between the germline ends. The CDR3 runs to 14 residues. Germline CDR1 is SGHVS and CDR2 is FNYEAQ. The CDR3 loop reads CASSLGGGSAGAFF. CDR3 nucleotides: TGTGCCAGCAGCTTAGGGGGGGGAAGCGCTGGAGCTTTCTTT.

V and J are TRBV19 and TRBJ1-2, with D perhaps matching TRBD1 (5 bases). Trimming removed 6 bases at V and 2 bases at J, with 10 bases between. Germline CDR1 reads LNHDA; CDR2 reads SQIVND (reference sequence). The CDR3 is made up of 13 amino acids. CDR3 in amino acids: CASSRQPNYGYTF. CDR3 bases: TGTGCCAGTAGCCGACAGCCCAACTATGGCTACACCTTC. The variable domain in full, with the rest retrieved from reference TRBV19 and TRBJ1-2, is DGGITQSPKYLFRKEGQNVTLSCEQNLNHDAMYWYRQDPGQGLRLIYYSQIVNDFQKGDIAEGYSVSREKKESFPLTVTSAQKNPTAFYLCASSRQPNYGYTFGSGTRLTVV.

The sample holds a few counts of this clone. DNA of the CDR3: TGTGCCAACCGACAGGGGGCCATGGGGCCCCAGCATTTT. Its translation: CANRQGAMGPQHF. The chain links TRBV28 to TRBJ1-5; 10 bases map to TRBD1. This CDR3 is 13 amino acids long. Germline CDR1 is MDHEN and CDR2 is SYDVKM. J was trimmed by 9 bases and V by 10 bases; bases with no gene match: 9.

The V call is TRBV12-3 or TRBV12-4, the J call TRBJ1-1; D is possibly TRBD1 (6 bases). CDR3 length: 11 residues. V was clipped by 2 bases and J by 13 bases, with 11 bases between them. For the CDR3, the DNA is TGTGCCAGCAGTTTATACAGGGTGCTTTTCTTT. Its translation: CASSLYRVLFF.

The rearrangement uses TRBV7-6 and TRBJ2-7; TRBD2 is a possible D gene (6 bases). CDR1 is SGHVS, CDR2 FNYEAQ, per germline. The CDR3 sequence is 14 residues long. The V end was cut by 3 bases, the J end by 3 bases, with 12 bases between. DNA of the CDR3: TGTGCCAGCAGCTTGGACGGGAGAGGCTACGAGCAGTACTTC. Translation: CASSLDGRGYEQYF.

V usage is TRBV18 and J usage is TRBJ1-5, with TRBD1 matching 9 bases. Germline CDR1 and CDR2: KGHSH and LQKENI. There are 19 residues in the CDR3. Germline trimming cut 1 base from V and 3 bases from J; bases unmatched to any gene: 13. CDR3 in amino acids: CASSPQYLGTGSNNQPQHF. CDR3 sequence (DNA): TGTGCCAGCTCACCACAATACCTCGGGACAGGGAGTAACAATCAGCCCCAGCATTTT.

CDR3 bases: TGTGCCAGCAGCCAGAAAGGTTGGAGGCTGAACACTGAAGCTTTCTTT. It translates to CASSQKGWRLNTEAFF. This chain uses TRBV3-1 (or the pseudogene TRBV3-2) with TRBJ1-1, with D hard to call. Trimming took 3 bases from V and 0 from J, leaving 14 bases between them. This CDR3 contains 16 residues. Germline values: CDR1 LGHDT, CDR2 YNNKEL (reference sequence).

This chain joins TRBV6-2 or TRBV6-3 and TRBJ1-2; D might be TRBD1 (5 bases). The germline V and J ends were trimmed by 5 bases and 8 bases, with 18 bases remaining between them. Germline-derived CDR1 and CDR2 are MNHEY and SVGEGT. This CDR3 has 14 amino acids. The CDR3 is CASSQQDGLWGYTF. As DNA, the CDR3 is TGTGCCAGCAGTCAACAGGACGGGCTATGGGGCTACACCTTC.

By share, this clone ranks as medium-sized. V is TRBV5-1 and J is TRBJ2-7, with 8 bases fitting TRBD2. V gave up 4 bases and J gave up 6 bases; unmatched junction bases: 9. In germline, CDR1 is SGHRS, CDR2 YFSETQ. The CDR3 has 14 amino acids. CDR3 nucleotide sequence: TGCGCCAGCAGCGACACGGGACTAGTTTCCGAGCAGTACTTC. Amino acid sequence: CASSDTGLVSEQYF.

This chain uses TRBV9 with TRBJ1-1; D might be TRBD1 (6 bases). V lost 0 bases and J lost 4, with 13 bases in between. Germline-derived CDR1 and CDR2 are SGDLS and YYNGEE. This CDR3 spans 15 amino acids. The CDR3 bases are TGTGCCAGCAGCGTAGAGGCAGGGGCTATCACTGAAGCTTTCTTT. Protein sequence: CASSVEAGAITEAFF.

The chain couples TRBV18 to TRBJ1-1; unclear D gene. CDR3 length equals 13 residues. V was cut by 2 bases and J by 3 bases, with 7 bases left in between. Per the germline V gene, CDR1 is KGHSH and CDR2 is LQKENI. The CDR3 bases are TGTGCCAGCTCACCAGCGGGTGACACTGAAGCTTTCTTT. Residues: CASSPAGDTEAFF.

The V gene is TRBV6-5, the J gene TRBJ2-5; the match to TRBD1 covers 11 bases. With 5 bases clipped from V and 4 bases from J, the junction kept 6 bases outside the gene matches. Germline-derived CDR1 and CDR2 are MNHEY and SVGAGI. The CDR3 sequence is 15 residues long. The CDR3 spells CASSSGQGALETQYF. Here the CDR3 DNA reads TGTGCCAGCAGTAGTGGACAGGGGGCCTTAGAGACCCAGTACTTC.

The rearrangement joins TRBV25-1 to TRBJ1-1; D possibly corresponds to TRBD1 (5 bases). From germline, CDR1 is MGHDK and CDR2 SYGVNS. V dropped 5 bases and J dropped 1 base, with 8 bases sitting between them. This CDR3 is 13 amino acids long. As DNA, the CDR3 is TGTGCCAGCAGTCACGGGGGGAACACTGAAGCTTTCTTT. Translated, it gives CASSHGGNTEAFF.

V is TRBV3-1 (or the pseudogene TRBV3-2) and J is TRBJ2-1, with D unresolved. Germline V gene data show CDR1 as LGHDT and CDR2 as YNNKEL (reference sequence). This CDR3 has 13 residues. Trimming stripped 2 bases from V and 10 bases from J, with 12 bases between. In DNA form, the CDR3 reads TGTGCCAGCAGCCAAAAAGGTAGCTTCGAGCAGTTCTTC. This sequence encodes CASSQKGSFEQFF.

The chain couples TRBV23-1 to TRBJ1-3, with 9 positions matching TRBD1. TRBV23-1 belongs to the ORF category, with a function that is uncertain. Losses at the gene ends were 3 bases for V and 4 bases for J; bases not matched to a gene: 7. CDR3 size: 16 residues. CDR3 in DNA: TGCGCCAGCAGTCATCGTCGGGGACAGGGCGGAAACACCATATATTTT. Amino acids: CASSHRRGQGGNTIYF.

This rearrangement joins TRBV5-4 to TRBJ2-3; tentatively, D is TRBD2 (5 bases). V lost 0 bases, J lost 1 base, and 6 bases lay in between. The length of the CDR3 is 14 residues. Germline CDR1 and CDR2: SGHNT and YYREEE (reference sequence). CDR3 nucleotides: TGTGCCAGCAGCTTGGACGGGGGCACAGATACGCAGTATTTT. Its protein is CASSLDGGTDTQYF. Using reference TRBV5-4 and TRBJ2-3 for the parts outside the CDR3, the full variable domain is ETGVTQSPTHLIKTRGQQVTLRCSSQSGHNTVSWYQQALGQGPQFIFQYYREEENGRGNFPPRFSGLQFPNYSSELNVNALELDDSALYLCASSLDGGTDTQYFGPGTRLTVL.